This entry lists 24 T cell receptor beta chains sequenced from one sample in a study of CD8 T cells in Susac syndrome (dated 2019 in TCRdb). The protocol used for the library was the immunoSEQ multiplex PCR assay. RNA was extracted with the RNeasy kit and roughly 0.5 to 1 ug was reverse transcribed using random hexamers. TCRdb reworked the public reads: Q25 trimming with fastp, MiXCR clone assembly, productive beta chains retained. When rows share a CDR3 protein, they turn into one entry using the most common DNA and genes. The sample includes about 130,000 distinct CDR3 sequences, with around nine tenths observed a single time. The top ten clonotypes cover roughly 0.25% of the sample. Sequenced input: CD8+ T cells from PBMCs. The source of these receptors is a human donor with multiple sclerosis.

The chain couples TRBV7-9 to TRBJ2-7, with D possibly TRBD2 on 5 matching bases. V shed 5 bases and J shed 4 bases, with 9 bases lying between them. Germline V gene lookup returns CDR1 SEHNR and CDR2 FQNEAQ (reference sequence). CDR3 length: 12 amino acids. CDR3 amino acids: CASSPADYEQYF. The CDR3 nucleotides are TGTGCCAGCAGCCCAGCGGATTACGAGCAGTACTTC.

The chain carries TRBV19 and TRBJ2-5, with D possibly matching TRBD2 (6 bases). With 8 bases removed from V and 3 bases from J, the gap between germline ends came to 10 bases. Germline CDR1 is LNHDA and CDR2 is SQIVND (reference sequence). The CDR3 length is 12 residues. The CDR3 DNA reads as TGTGCCAGTGGGGGACTGGAAGAGACCCAGTACTTC. Translation: CASGGLEETQYF.

In DNA, the CDR3 is TGTGCCAGCAGCTTAGCGTCCAGGGGGTTATCCGGGGAGCTGTTTTTT. Encoded protein: CASSLASRGLSGELFF. This chain joins TRBV13 and TRBJ2-2; 7 bases are a match to TRBD1. The J segment lost 6 bases and the V segment lost 1 base, leaving 8 bases of the junction unmatched. The CDR3 runs 16 residues. Looked up from germline, CDR1 is PRHDT and CDR2 is FYEKMQ (reference sequence).

This clonotype was observed once. The V and J genes are TRBV24-1 and TRBJ2-3; 7 nucleotides line up with TRBD1. The V gene's germline CDR1 is KGHDR and CDR2 SFDVKD. This CDR3 spans 14 amino acids. The V and J ends lost 3 bases and 5 bases, in that order; junction bases with no gene match: 4. CDR3 loop: CATSDPGQQDTQYF. CDR3 DNA sequence: TGTGCCACCAGTGATCCGGGACAGCAAGATACGCAGTATTTT.

This chain connects TRBV28 to TRBJ1-1, with D maybe TRBD1 (5 bases). The CDR3 length is 12 residues. Per germline, CDR1 MDHEN and CDR2 SYDVKM. Between the trimmed V and J ends, which lost 2 bases and 6 bases, there was a span of 7 bases. CDR3 in amino acids: CASSLGTAEAFF. The CDR3 DNA reads as TGTGCCAGCAGTTTAGGGACGGCTGAAGCTTTCTTT.

V is TRBV28 and J is TRBJ2-7; TRBD2 matches 11 bases. Trimming at V came to 6 bases and at J to 3 bases, leaving 4 bases not matched to a gene. CDR1 is MDHEN, CDR2 SYDVKM, per germline. The CDR3 sequence is 14 residues long. In DNA, the CDR3 is TGTGCCAGCAGCCATGGACTAGCGGGCTACGAGCAGTACTTC. Translation gives CASSHGLAGYEQYF.

The rearrangement links TRBV28 to TRBJ2-6, with 7 positions matching TRBD1. Germline assignment: CDR1 MDHEN and CDR2 SYDVKM. This CDR3 spans 19 amino acids. Trimming at V came to 5 bases and at J to 0 bases, leaving 13 bases not matched to a gene. The DNA of the CDR3 is TGTGCCAGCAGTGATCCTCTCGGGACAGTAGCCTCTGGGGCCAACGTCCTGACTTTC. Translation gives CASSDPLGTVASGANVLTF.

V gene TRBV7-9 combines with J gene TRBJ2-7, with 9 nucleotides matching TRBD1. Germline V gene sequence: CDR1 SEHNR, CDR2 FQNEAQ (reference sequence). J was trimmed by 4 bases and V by 6 bases; bases with no gene match: 4. This CDR3 contains 13 residues. The CDR3 spells CASRGQGPYEQYF. The CDR3 coding sequence is TGTGCCAGCAGGGGACAGGGACCTTACGAGCAGTACTTC.

This clonotype appeared once. The chain links TRBV27 to TRBJ2-5; D is unresolved. This CDR3 spans 11 amino acids. The V end lost 6 bases, the J end lost 4 bases, and 6 bases lay between the germline ends. Germline lookup yields CDR1 MNHEY and CDR2 SMNVEV (reference sequence). The CDR3 DNA sequence: TGTGCCAGCAGAATGCCAGAGACCCAGTACTTC. Translating gives CASRMPETQYF.

The chain links TRBV2 to TRBJ1-1; D not resolved. Germline-derived CDR1 and CDR2 are SNHLY and FYNNEI. The CDR3 sequence is 11 residues long. V was trimmed by 9 bases and J by 1 base, leaving 6 bases between them. The CDR3 DNA sequence: TGTGCCAGGGGGTGGAACACTGAAGCTTTCTTT. Its protein product is CARGWNTEAFF. Full variable domain (outside the CDR3, taken from reference TRBV2 and TRBJ1-1): EPEVTQTPSHQVTQMGQEVILRCVPISNHLYFYWYRQILGQKVEFLVSFYNNEISEKSEIFDDQFSVERPDGSNFTLKIRSTKLEDSAMYFCARGWNTEAFFGQGTRLTVV.

The gene calls are TRBV30 and TRBJ1-1; D is ambiguous. Germline CDR1 and CDR2: GTSNPN and SVGIG (reference sequence). V lost 2 bases and J lost 9, with 13 bases in between. The CDR3 consists of 12 residues. CDR3 DNA: TGTGCCTGGAGTAGTCATGAGGAAAAAGCTTTCTTT. Its translation is CAWSSHEEKAFF.

This chain links TRBV5-6 with TRBJ2-7; a weak D match, TRBD1 (7 bases). Trimming shortened V by 2 bases and J by 7 bases, and 16 bases separated the two germline ends. CDR3 length: 14 amino acids. Germline V CDR1 and CDR2: SGHDT, YYEEEE. Here the CDR3 DNA reads TGTGCCAGCAGCTTTACGGAGGGGGCAGGGGAGCAGTACTTC. Encoded protein: CASSFTEGAGEQYF. The full variable domain, rest sourced from reference TRBV5-6 and TRBJ2-7, is DAGVTQSPTHLIKTRGQQVTLRCSPKSGHDTVSWYQQALGQGPQFIFQYYEEEERQRGNFPDRFSGHQFPNYSSELNVNALLLGDSALYLCASSFTEGAGEQYFGPGTRLTVT.

This clonotype showed up just a few times. The V gene is TRBV27, the J gene TRBJ1-1, with 7 positions matching TRBD1. The CDR3 loop spans 13 amino acids. In germline, CDR1 is MNHEY, CDR2 SMNVEV (reference sequence). After removal of 6 bases from V and 6 bases from J, the junction contained 7 bases not matched to a gene. CDR3 amino acids: CASRLTGEPEAFF. The CDR3 DNA is TGTGCCAGCAGGCTAACAGGGGAGCCTGAAGCTTTCTTT.

The chain links TRBV9 to TRBJ2-7; D not certain. Trimming left V 1 base short and J 0 bases short, with 14 bases between. This CDR3 region has 16 residues. Per germline, CDR1 SGDLS and CDR2 YYNGEE. The CDR3 DNA is TGTGCCAGCAGCGTATCCGGCGAAATAAGCTCCTACGAGCAGTACTTC. Its protein is CASSVSGEISSYEQYF. Full variable domain (outside the CDR3, taken from reference TRBV9 and TRBJ2-7): DSGVTQTPKHLITATGQRVTLRCSPRSGDLSVYWYQQSLDQGLQFLIQYYNGEERAKGNILERFSAQQFPDLHSELNLSSLELGDSALYFCASSVSGEISSYEQYFGPGTRLTVT.

The genes are TRBV24-1 and TRBJ2-5, with D tentatively TRBD1 (6 bases). With 7 bases removed from V and 1 base from J, the gap between germline ends came to 12 bases. Germline loops: CDR1 KGHDR, CDR2 SFDVKD. The CDR3 is 14 residues long. CDR3 region: CATSLGGSQETQYF. CDR3 in DNA: TGTGCCACCAGCCTTGGGGGCAGCCAAGAGACCCAGTACTTC.

The chain links TRBV25-1 to TRBJ1-1, with D possibly matching TRBD1 (6 bases). V dropped 7 bases and J dropped 2 bases, with 11 bases sitting between them. Per the germline V gene, CDR1 is MGHDK and CDR2 is SYGVNS. The CDR3 sequence is 13 residues long. The CDR3: CASTAGGNTEAFF. CDR3 coding DNA: TGTGCCAGCACCGCCGGGGGCAACACTGAAGCTTTCTTT. Variable domain in full (rest from reference TRBV25-1 and TRBJ1-1): EADIYQTPRYLVIGTGKKITLECSQTMGHDKMYWYQQDPGMELHLIHYSYGVNSTEKGDLSSESTVSRIRTEHFPLTLESARPSHTSQYLCASTAGGNTEAFFGQGTRLTVV.

The genes are TRBV6-5 and TRBJ1-4; D remains ambiguous. Trimming pared 6 bases from V and 7 bases from J, leaving 18 bases between. The CDR3 spans 15 residues. Germline V CDR1 and CDR2: MNHEY, SVGAGI. The CDR3 protein is CASSPSEEEVEKLFF. The CDR3 nucleotides are TGTGCCAGCAGCCCTTCGGAGGAGGAGGTTGAAAAACTGTTTTTT.

V and J are TRBV7-6 and TRBJ1-5; unclear D gene. The length of the CDR3 is 13 residues. The germline CDR1 and CDR2 sequences are SGHVS and FNYEAQ. Trimming stripped 0 bases from V and 9 bases from J, with 9 bases between. The CDR3 sequence is CASSLASPGPQHF. The DNA for the CDR3 is TGTGCCAGCAGCTTAGCCAGCCCCGGGCCCCAGCATTTT.

Only a few counts were recorded for this clonotype. V is TRBV6-6 and J is TRBJ1-1; the D is unclear. With 0 bases removed from V and 0 bases from J, the gap between germline ends came to 2 bases. The CDR3 has 13 residues. The germline CDR1 and CDR2 sequences are MNHNY and SVGAGI (reference sequence). This chain's CDR3 is CASSYSLNTEAFF. The CDR3 DNA follows: TGTGCCAGCAGTTACTCTCTGAACACTGAAGCTTTCTTT.

The CDR3 loop reads CSAPSLSTYEQYF. The CDR3 DNA sequence: TGCAGTGCTCCATCTCTGAGTACCTACGAGCAGTACTTC. The chain combines TRBV20-1 with TRBJ2-7; D gene ambiguous. There are 13 residues in the CDR3. Germline V gene sequence: CDR1 DFQATT, CDR2 SNEGSKA (reference sequence). V was cut by 5 bases and J by 2 bases, with 13 bases left in between.

The J gene is TRBJ2-1, the V gene TRBV11-2; D ambiguous. This CDR3 has 15 residues. The germline gives CDR1 SGHAT, CDR2 FQNNGV. V lost 2 bases and J lost 0, with 8 bases in between. CDR3 sequence (DNA): TGTGCCAGCAGCTTATTACTCCTCTCCTACAATGAGCAGTTCTTC. Translating gives CASSLLLLSYNEQFF.

The V call is TRBV27, the J call TRBJ1-2; 9 bases line up with TRBD1. This CDR3 is built from 14 residues. The trim removed 3 bases at V and 4 bases at J, leaving 3 bases unmatched. Germline loops: CDR1 MNHEY, CDR2 SMNVEV (reference sequence). CDR3 bases: TGTGCCAGCAGTTTCAGACAGGGGGTCTATGGCTACACCTTC. This codes for CASSFRQGVYGYTF.

This chain links TRBV6-2 or TRBV6-3 with TRBJ2-7, with D tentatively TRBD2 (6 bases). The CDR3 has 13 residues. The germline V and J ends were trimmed by 8 bases and 2 bases, with 13 bases remaining between them. CDR1 is MNHEY, CDR2 SVGEGT, per germline. The CDR3 DNA is TGTGCCAGCGGGGGGACCCAACCCTACGAGCAGTACTTC. This sequence encodes CASGGTQPYEQYF.

V and J are TRBV19 and TRBJ2-5; 11 bases are a match to TRBD2. V dropped 2 bases and J dropped 4; count of bases not matched to a gene: 0. CDR3 length: 14 amino acids. The V gene's germline CDR1 is LNHDA and CDR2 SQIVND (reference sequence). DNA of the CDR3: TGTGCCAGTAGTATACTAGCGGGAGGAGAGACCCAGTACTTC. Residues: CASSILAGGETQYF.